A selection of T cell receptor beta chains follows, all from one sample in a study of T-cell reconstitution after alpha-beta-depleted transplantation in children. TCRdb independently ran MiXCR on the PCR reads; one entry per CDR3 protein. The table has hundreds of thousands of distinct CDR3 sequences, 13% seen once; the top ten hold over 2%. The sequencing used PBMCs, mostly from graft donor cells, collected 360 days after TCRalphabeta/CD19-depleted stem cell transplant. These receptors were taken from a male patient younger than 18 who had a stem cell transplant for acute myeloid leukemia, so the T cells may come from the graft donor. Both conserved end residues are part of each CDR3. The D gene is left open where the match is weak. Size is omitted from some rows. Given values are once, few, many or a class for expanded clones.

V gene,clone size,J gene,D gene,CDR3 protein,CDR3 DNA
TRBV29-1,few,TRBJ1-1,TRBD1,CSGTGKNTEAFF,TGCAGCGGGACAGGGAAGAACACTGAAGCTTTCTTT
TRBV6-2/TRBV6-3,.,TRBJ2-1,.,CASSYSNSGIGNEQFF,TGTGCCAGCAGTTACTCGAACTCAGGGATTGGCAATGAGCAGTTCTTC
TRBV9,few,TRBJ2-1,.,CASSVVVNNEQFF,TGTGCCAGCAGCGTCGTGGTTAACAATGAGCAGTTCTTC
TRBV6-5,few,TRBJ2-2,.,CASSYTPPTGLPSGELFF,TGTGCCAGCAGTTACACTCCTCCGACGGGACTCCCGTCCGGGGAGCTGTTTTTT
TRBV20-1,.,TRBJ2-1,TRBD2,CSAGVIAGHWSSYNEQFF,TGCAGTGCTGGGGTTATAGCGGGCCACTGGAGCTCCTACAATGAGCAGTTCTTC
TRBV11-2,few,TRBJ2-7,TRBD1,CASSLVFLRGQGPYEQYF,TGTGCCAGCAGCTTAGTTTTTTTGAGAGGACAGGGCCCCTACGAGCAGTACTTC
TRBV10-3,.,TRBJ2-3,TRBD2,CAIRISSGIPNTQYF,TGTGCCATCAGAATATCTAGCGGGATCCCGAACACGCAGTATTTT
TRBV6-5,many,TRBJ2-7,TRBD2,CASSSGTSGRAAVYEQYF,TGTGCCAGCAGTTCCGGGACTAGCGGGAGGGCCGCCGTCTACGAGCAGTACTTC
TRBV12-3/TRBV12-4,.,TRBJ1-3,.,CASSLSRGAGNTIYF,TGTGCCAGCAGTTTAAGTCGAGGGGCTGGAAACACCATATATTTT
TRBV15,many,TRBJ1-1,TRBD1,CATSMTGLGSTEAFF,TGTGCCACCAGCATGACAGGGCTGGGGAGCACTGAAGCTTTCTTT
TRBV4-2,few,TRBJ2-1,TRBD1,CASSQGGQVYSYNEQFF,TGTGCCAGCAGCCAAGGGGGACAGGTTTACTCCTACAATGAGCAGTTCTTC
TRBV7-7,few,TRBJ2-1,TRBD2,CASSSLTSGHEQFF,TGTGCTAGCAGCTCTTTGACTAGCGGCCATGAGCAGTTCTTC
TRBV3-1,once,TRBJ2-1,TRBD2,CATCKDGGLAGDNEQFF,TGTGCCACCTGCAAAGATGGGGGGCTAGCGGGAGATAATGAGCAGTTCTTC
TRBV11-2,many,TRBJ2-1,TRBD2,CASSFPGLAGGPSYNEQFF,TGTGCCAGCAGCTTTCCCGGACTAGCGGGAGGGCCTTCCTACAATGAGCAGTTCTTC
TRBV2,many,TRBJ2-1,TRBD2,CASRNLAGDNHEQFF,TGTGCCAGCAGGAACCTAGCGGGAGATAATCATGAGCAGTTCTTC
TRBV18,many,TRBJ2-7,TRBD1,CASSPRQGGSYEQYF,TGTGCCAGCTCACCGAGACAGGGGGGCTCCTACGAGCAGTACTTC
TRBV21-1,few,TRBJ1-1,.,CARRGGRNTEAFF,TGTGCCAGAAGGGGAGGCCGGAACACTGAAGCTTTCTTT
TRBV28,.,TRBJ1-1,TRBD1,CASSPRQGSNTEAFF,TGTGCCAGCAGTCCGAGACAGGGATCCAACACTGAAGCTTTCTTT
TRBV6-4,.,TRBJ2-1,TRBD2,CAIRPRGGLAGGIYNEQFF,TGTGCCATCAGACCCAGGGGCGGACTAGCGGGAGGTATTTACAATGAGCAGTTCTTC
TRBV7-2,many,TRBJ2-7,.,CASSLGGGFEQYF,TGTGCCAGCAGCTTAGGAGGTGGATTCGAGCAGTACTTC
TRBV5-1,many,TRBJ2-7,.,CASSSGETGLYEQYF,TGCGCCAGCAGCTCGGGAGAGACAGGGTTATACGAGCAGTACTTC
TRBV3-1,few,TRBJ2-4,TRBD1,CASSRTGGNIQYF,TGTGCCAGCAGCCGGACAGGGGGCAACATTCAGTACTTC
TRBV5-1,few,TRBJ2-2,.,CASEPSRETGELFF,TGCGCCAGCGAACCCTCGAGGGAGACCGGGGAGCTGTTTTTT
TRBV13,.,TRBJ2-7,.,CASSLGAAVISSYEQYF,TGTGCCAGCAGTTTAGGAGCAGCCGTAATCAGCTCCTACGAGCAGTACTTC
TRBV9,.,TRBJ1-5,TRBD1,CASSIGTGVAEPQHF,TGTGCCAGCAGCATCGGGACAGGGGTAGCCGAGCCCCAGCATTTT
TRBV20-1,many,TRBJ2-7,.,CSARGLHTYEQYF,TGCAGTGCTAGGGGACTTCATACCTACGAGCAGTACTTC
TRBV21-1,many,TRBJ2-3,.,CASSKVPQDTDTQYF,TGTGCCAGCAGCAAAGTCCCCCAGGACACAGATACGCAGTATTTT
TRBV20-1,few,TRBJ2-1,.,CSINLGDWVYNEQFF,TGCAGTATTAATTTGGGGGACTGGGTCTACAATGAGCAGTTCTTC
TRBV6-6,.,TRBJ2-5,.,CASSLHRETQYF,TGTGCCAGCAGTCTACACAGAGAGACCCAGTACTTC
TRBV7-2,few,TRBJ1-6,.,CASSLPSVSPGTPLHF,TGTGCCAGCAGCCTCCCCTCGGTCTCCCCGGGGACACCCCTCCACTTT
TRBV20-1,few,TRBJ2-1,.,CSARQSTSTGGEQFF,TGCAGTGCCAGGCAGAGTACCTCTACGGGCGGTGAGCAGTTCTTC
TRBV28,many,TRBJ2-6,.,CASRGTSGANVLTF,TGTGCCAGCAGGGGGACCTCTGGGGCCAACGTCCTGACTTTC
TRBV15,.,TRBJ2-7,.,CATSRAGAPYEQYF,TGTGCCACCAGCAGGGCGGGGGCCCCCTACGAGCAGTACTTC
TRBV28,.,TRBJ2-1,TRBD2,CASSFKLAARLGEQFF,TGTGCCAGCAGTTTCAAACTAGCGGCCAGGTTGGGTGAGCAGTTCTTC
TRBV19,.,TRBJ1-4,.,CASSIPLPKGPEKLFF,TGTGCCAGTAGTATTCCCTTGCCCAAAGGGCCGGAAAAACTGTTTTTT
TRBV19,.,TRBJ2-4,TRBD2,CASTQGLAGGADIQYF,TGTGCCAGTACCCAGGGACTAGCGGGAGGTGCGGACATTCAGTACTTC
TRBV29-1,many,TRBJ1-1,.,CSVEEVGTEAFF,TGCAGCGTTGAAGAGGTGGGCACTGAAGCTTTCTTT
TRBV5-1,.,TRBJ2-7,TRBD2,CASSYRLAGRYEQYF,TGCGCCAGCAGCTACCGACTAGCGGGACGGTACGAGCAGTACTTC
TRBV3-1,few,TRBJ2-7,TRBD2,CASSPSGIPGEQYF,TGTGCCAGCAGCCCGAGCGGGATCCCGGGAGAGCAGTACTTC
TRBV20-1,few,TRBJ2-1,.,CSAPPGSSYNEQFF,TGCAGTGCCCCTCCCGGGAGCTCCTACAATGAGCAGTTCTTC
TRBV14,.,TRBJ2-1,TRBD2,CASSQGRLAGGEQFF,TGTGCCAGCAGCCAAGGAAGACTAGCGGGAGGTGAGCAGTTCTTC